Below are 4 T cell receptor beta chains sequenced from a single sample in a study of regulatory T cells in long-lasting Graves disease. Specified time point: newly diagnosed GD, antithyroid drugs for less than 3 months. After RNA was extracted from PBMCs, the TCR library was made from it. iRepertoire HTBI primers and Arm-PCR of CDR3 regions built TCR beta libraries. TCRdb re-called the multiplex PCR reads with MiXCR, one entry per CDR3 protein. This table has 400,000 to 650,000 distinct CDR3 sequences, about 16% appearing once. Another study also made use of these data, one on T cells in Graves' hyperthyroidism and ophthalmopathy.

Sequencing used peripheral blood mononuclear cells (PBMCs), obtained at new diagnosis, from a patient treated with antithyroid drugs. These receptors originate from a woman between 40 and 65 years old with Graves disease.

The chain recombines TRBV18 with TRBJ2-6; perhaps TRBD2 as D (5 bases). The CDR3 contains 16 residues. The germline gives CDR1 KGHSH, CDR2 LQKENI. The V end lost 2 bases, the J end lost 4 bases, and 12 bases lay between the germline ends. The CDR3 sequence: CASSPITRRGANVLTF. The CDR3 nucleotides are TGTGCCAGCTCACCAATTACTCGGAGGGGGGCCAACGTCCTGACTTTC.

This chain links TRBV5-4 with TRBJ2-1; 13 positions agree with TRBD2. There are 18 residues in the CDR3. Germline V gene sequence: CDR1 SGHNT, CDR2 YYREEE (reference sequence). With V trimmed by 7 bases and J by 11 bases, 21 bases remained unmatched. CDR3 region: CASAGAGHLGLAGAQQFF. CDR3 sequence (DNA): TGTGCCAGCGCAGGGGCGGGACATCTTGGACTAGCGGGGGCGCAGCAGTTCTTC.

In its sample, this clonotype was seen many times. The chain uses TRBV12-3 or TRBV12-4 and TRBJ1-3, with D possibly TRBD1 on 5 matching bases. This CDR3 region has 13 residues. With 5 bases removed from V and 8 bases from J, the gap between germline ends came to 13 bases. The CDR3 protein is CASSPGGVDTIYF. DNA of the CDR3: TGTGCCAGCAGTCCCGGGGGGGTGGACACCATATATTTT.

The gene calls are TRBV7-9 and TRBJ1-6; no firm D call. The CDR3 consists of 12 residues. Between the trimmed V and J ends, which lost 4 bases and 5 bases, there was a span of 3 bases. Germline-derived CDR1 and CDR2 are SEHNR and FQNEAQ (reference sequence). CDR3 coding DNA: TGTGCCAGCAGCTCTAATAATTCACCCCTCCACTTT. Its translation: CASSSNNSPLHF. The entire variable domain, with the rest obtained from reference TRBV7-9 and TRBJ1-6, is as follows: DTGVSQNPRHKITKRGQNVTFRCDPISEHNRLYWYRQTLGQGPEFLTYFQNEAQLEKSRLLSDRFSAERPKGSFSTLEIQRTEQGDSAMYLCASSSNNSPLHFGNGTRLTVT.